This T cell receptor (beta chain) derives from a study of Graves' ophthalmopathy and Graves' hyperthyroidism. Study in general: Pretreatment peripheral blood was obtained at initial diagnosis.

Amplification from RNA transcripts yielded the TCR beta CDR3 regions. HTBI primers primed a first-round RT-PCR, and a second-round multiplex PCR followed. Each CDR3 protein is one row after TCRdb ran MiXCR on the multiplex PCR reads. Altogether a few hundred thousand distinct CDR3 sequences are present, more than 20% being singletons, with the ten largest covering around 3.2%. This clonotype showed up many times. Antigen specificity is unknown. The germline V and J ends were trimmed by 6 bases and 0 bases, with 18 bases remaining between them. Germline V CDR1 and CDR2: MNHNS, SASEGT. This CDR3 is 17 amino acids long. Findings and limits, study-wide: A 13-signature model separated ophthalmopathy from stable hyperthyroidism, reaching roughly 85% sensitivity and roughly 81% specificity cross-validated.

The specimen was peripheral blood. The clonotype originates from a woman aged 18 to 35 with stable Graves' hyperthyroidism. The rearrangement uses TRBV6-1 and TRBJ1-5; D call uncertain. CDR3 DNA: TGTGCCAGCAGATTCCCGGCAGGCACCTATAGCAATCAGCCCCAGCATTTT. It yields the protein CASRFPAGTYSNQPQHF.